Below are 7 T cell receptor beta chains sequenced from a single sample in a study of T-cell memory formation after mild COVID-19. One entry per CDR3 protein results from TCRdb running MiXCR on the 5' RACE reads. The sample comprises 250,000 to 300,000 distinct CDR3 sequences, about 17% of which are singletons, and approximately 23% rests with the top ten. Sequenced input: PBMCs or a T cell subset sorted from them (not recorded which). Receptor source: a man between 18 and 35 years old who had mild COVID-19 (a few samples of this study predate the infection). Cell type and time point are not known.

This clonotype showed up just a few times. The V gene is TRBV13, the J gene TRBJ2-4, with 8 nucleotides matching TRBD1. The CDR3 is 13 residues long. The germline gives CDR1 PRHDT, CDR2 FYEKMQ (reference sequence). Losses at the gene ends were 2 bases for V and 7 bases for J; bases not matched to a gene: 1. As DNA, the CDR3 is TGTGCCAGCAGCTTACAGGGGGCGAACATTCAGTACTTC. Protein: CASSLQGANIQYF.

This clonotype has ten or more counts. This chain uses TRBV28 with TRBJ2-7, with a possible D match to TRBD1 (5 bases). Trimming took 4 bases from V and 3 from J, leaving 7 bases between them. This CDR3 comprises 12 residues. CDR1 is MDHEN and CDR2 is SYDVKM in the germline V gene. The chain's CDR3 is CASSSDSYEQYV. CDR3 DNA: TGTGCCAGCAGTTCAGACAGCTACGAGCAGTACGTC.

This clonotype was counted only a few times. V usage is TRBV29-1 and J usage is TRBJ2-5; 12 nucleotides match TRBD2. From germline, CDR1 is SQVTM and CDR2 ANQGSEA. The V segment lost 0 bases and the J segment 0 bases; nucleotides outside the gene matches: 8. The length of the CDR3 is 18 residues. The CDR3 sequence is CSVEDRASGGANQETQYF. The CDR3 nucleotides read TGCAGCGTTGAAGATCGGGCTAGCGGGGGGGCCAACCAAGAGACCCAGTACTTC.

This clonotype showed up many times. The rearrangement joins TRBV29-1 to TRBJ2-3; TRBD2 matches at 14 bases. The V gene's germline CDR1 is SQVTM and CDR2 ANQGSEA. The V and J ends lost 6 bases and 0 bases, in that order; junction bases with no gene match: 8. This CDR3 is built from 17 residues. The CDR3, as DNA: TGCAGCGTGTGGGGACTAGCGGGGGCTACTAGCACAGATACGCAGTATTTT. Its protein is CSVWGLAGATSTDTQYF.

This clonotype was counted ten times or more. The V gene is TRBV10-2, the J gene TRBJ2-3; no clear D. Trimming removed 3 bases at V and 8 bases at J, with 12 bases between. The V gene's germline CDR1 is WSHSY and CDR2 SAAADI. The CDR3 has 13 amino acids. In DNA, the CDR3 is TGCGCCAGCAGTGACCCCGAGTCGGGTACGCAGTATTTT. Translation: CASSDPESGTQYF.

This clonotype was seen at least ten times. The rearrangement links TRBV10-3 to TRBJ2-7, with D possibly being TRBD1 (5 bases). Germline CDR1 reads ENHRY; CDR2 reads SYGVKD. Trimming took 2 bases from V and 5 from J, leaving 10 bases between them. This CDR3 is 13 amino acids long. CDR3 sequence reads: CAISERGQDEQYV. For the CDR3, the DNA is TGTGCCATCAGTGAGAGGGGTCAGGACGAGCAGTACGTC.

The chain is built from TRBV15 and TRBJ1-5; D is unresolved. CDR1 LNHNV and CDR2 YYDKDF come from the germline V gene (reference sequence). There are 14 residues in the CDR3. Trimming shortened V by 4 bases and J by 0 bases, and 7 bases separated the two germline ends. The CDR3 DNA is TGTGCCACCAGCAAATACGGTAGCAATCAGCCCCAGCATTTT. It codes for CATSKYGSNQPQHF.